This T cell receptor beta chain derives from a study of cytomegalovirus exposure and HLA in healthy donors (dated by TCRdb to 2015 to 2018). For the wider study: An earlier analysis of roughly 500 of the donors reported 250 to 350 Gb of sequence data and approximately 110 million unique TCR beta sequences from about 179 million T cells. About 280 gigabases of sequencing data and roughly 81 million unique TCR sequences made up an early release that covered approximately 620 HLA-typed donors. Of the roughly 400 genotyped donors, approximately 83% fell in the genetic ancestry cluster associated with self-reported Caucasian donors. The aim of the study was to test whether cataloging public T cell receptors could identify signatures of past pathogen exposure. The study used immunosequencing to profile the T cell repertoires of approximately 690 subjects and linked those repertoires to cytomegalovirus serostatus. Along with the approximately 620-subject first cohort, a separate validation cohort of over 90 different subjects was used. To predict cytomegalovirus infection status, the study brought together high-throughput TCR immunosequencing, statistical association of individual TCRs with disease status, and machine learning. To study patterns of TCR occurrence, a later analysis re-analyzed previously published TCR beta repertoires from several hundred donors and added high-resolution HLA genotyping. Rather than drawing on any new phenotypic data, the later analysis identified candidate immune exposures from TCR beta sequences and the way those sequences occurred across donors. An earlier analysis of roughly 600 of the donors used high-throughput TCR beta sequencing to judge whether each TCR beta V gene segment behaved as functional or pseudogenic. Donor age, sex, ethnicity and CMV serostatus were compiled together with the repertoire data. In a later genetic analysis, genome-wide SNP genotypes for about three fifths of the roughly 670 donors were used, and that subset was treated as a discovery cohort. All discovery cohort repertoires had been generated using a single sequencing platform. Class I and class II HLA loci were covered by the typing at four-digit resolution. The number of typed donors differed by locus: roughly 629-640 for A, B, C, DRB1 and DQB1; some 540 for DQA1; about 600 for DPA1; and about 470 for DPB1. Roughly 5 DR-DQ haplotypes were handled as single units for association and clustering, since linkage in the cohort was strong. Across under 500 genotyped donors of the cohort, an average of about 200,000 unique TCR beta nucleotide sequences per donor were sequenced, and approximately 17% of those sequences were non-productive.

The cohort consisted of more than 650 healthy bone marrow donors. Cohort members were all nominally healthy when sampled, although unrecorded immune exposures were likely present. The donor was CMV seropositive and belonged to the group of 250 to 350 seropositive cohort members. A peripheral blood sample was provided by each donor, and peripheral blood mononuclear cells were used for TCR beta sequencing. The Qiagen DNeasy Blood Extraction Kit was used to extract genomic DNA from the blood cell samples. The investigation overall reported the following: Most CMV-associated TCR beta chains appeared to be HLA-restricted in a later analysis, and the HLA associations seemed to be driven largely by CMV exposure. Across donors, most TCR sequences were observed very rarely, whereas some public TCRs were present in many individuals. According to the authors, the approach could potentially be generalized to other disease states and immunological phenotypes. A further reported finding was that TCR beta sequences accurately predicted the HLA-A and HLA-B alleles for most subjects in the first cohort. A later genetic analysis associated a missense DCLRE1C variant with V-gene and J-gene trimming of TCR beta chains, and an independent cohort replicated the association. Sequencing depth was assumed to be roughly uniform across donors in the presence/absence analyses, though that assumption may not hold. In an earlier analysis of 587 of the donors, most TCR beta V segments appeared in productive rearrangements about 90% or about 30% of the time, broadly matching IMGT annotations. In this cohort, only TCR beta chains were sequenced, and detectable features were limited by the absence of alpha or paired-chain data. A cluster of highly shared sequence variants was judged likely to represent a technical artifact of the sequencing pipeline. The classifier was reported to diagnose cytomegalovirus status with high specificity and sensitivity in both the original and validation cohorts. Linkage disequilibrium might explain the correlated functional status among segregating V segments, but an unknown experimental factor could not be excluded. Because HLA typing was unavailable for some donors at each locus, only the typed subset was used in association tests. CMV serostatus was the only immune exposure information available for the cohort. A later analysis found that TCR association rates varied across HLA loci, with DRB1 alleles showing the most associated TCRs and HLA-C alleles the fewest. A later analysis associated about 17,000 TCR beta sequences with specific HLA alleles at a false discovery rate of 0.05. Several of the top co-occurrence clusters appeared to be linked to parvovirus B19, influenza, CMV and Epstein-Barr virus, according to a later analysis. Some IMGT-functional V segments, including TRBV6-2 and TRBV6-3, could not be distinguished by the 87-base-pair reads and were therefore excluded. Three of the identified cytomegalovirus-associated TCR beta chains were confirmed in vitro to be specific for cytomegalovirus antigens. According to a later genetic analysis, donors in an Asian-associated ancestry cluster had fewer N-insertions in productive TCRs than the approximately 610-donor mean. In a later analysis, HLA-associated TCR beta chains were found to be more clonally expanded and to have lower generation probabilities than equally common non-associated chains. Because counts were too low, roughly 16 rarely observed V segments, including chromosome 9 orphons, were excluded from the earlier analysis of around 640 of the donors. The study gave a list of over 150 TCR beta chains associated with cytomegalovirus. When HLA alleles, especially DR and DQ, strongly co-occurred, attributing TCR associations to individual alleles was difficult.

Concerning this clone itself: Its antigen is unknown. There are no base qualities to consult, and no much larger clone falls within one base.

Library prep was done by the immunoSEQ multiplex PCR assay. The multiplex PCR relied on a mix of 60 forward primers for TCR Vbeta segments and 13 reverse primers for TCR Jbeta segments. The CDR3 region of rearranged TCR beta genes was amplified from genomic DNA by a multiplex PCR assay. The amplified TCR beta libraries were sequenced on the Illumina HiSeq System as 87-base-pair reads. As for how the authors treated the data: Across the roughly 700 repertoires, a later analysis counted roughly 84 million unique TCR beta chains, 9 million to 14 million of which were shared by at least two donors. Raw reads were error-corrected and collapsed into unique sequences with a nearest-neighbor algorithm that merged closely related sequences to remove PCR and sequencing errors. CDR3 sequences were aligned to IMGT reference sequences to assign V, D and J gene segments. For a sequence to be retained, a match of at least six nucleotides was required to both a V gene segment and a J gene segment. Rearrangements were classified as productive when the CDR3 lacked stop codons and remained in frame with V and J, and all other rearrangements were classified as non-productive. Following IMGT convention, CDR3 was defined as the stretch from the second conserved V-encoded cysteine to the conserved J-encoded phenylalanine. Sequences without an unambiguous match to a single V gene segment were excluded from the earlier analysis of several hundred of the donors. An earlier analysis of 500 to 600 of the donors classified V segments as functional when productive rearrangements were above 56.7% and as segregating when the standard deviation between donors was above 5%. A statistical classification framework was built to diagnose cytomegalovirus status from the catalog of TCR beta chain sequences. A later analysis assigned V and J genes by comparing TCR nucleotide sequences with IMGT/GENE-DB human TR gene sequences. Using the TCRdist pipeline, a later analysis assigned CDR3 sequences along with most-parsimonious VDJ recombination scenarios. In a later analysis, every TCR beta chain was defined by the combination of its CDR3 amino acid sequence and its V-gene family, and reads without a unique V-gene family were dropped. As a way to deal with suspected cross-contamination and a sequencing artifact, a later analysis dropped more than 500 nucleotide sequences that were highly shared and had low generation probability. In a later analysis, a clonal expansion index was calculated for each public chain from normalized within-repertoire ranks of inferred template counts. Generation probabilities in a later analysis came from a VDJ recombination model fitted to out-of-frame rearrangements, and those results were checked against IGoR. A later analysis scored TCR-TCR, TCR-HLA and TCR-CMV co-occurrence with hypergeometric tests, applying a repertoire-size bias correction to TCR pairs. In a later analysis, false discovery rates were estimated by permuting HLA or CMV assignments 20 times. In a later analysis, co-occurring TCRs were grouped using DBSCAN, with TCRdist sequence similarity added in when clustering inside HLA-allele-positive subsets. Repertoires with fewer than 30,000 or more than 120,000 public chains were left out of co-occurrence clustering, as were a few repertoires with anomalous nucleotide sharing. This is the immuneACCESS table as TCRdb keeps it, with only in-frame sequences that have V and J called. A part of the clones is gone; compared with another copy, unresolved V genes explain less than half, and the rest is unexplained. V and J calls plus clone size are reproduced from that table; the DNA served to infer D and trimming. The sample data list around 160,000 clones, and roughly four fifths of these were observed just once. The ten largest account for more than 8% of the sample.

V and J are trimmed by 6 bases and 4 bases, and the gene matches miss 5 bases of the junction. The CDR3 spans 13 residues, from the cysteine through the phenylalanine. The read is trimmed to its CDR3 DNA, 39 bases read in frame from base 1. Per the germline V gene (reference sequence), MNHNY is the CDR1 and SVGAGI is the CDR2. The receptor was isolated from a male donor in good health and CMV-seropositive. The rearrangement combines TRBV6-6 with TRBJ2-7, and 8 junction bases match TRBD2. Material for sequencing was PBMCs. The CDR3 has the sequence CASSNGGEYEQYF. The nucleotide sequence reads TGTGCCAGCAGCAACGGGGGGGAATACGAGCAGTACTTC.